The 23 T cell receptor beta chains below all came from one sample that was sequenced in a study of T-cell reconstitution after alpha-beta-depleted transplantation in children. Construction of the TCRbeta library involved unique molecular identifiers. A single record per CDR3 protein comes from TCRdb applying MiXCR to the PCR reads. The sample shows some 110,000 distinct CDR3 sequences, under 13% of them seen only once. The sequences come from PBMCs, collected before TCRalphabeta/CD19-depleted stem cell transplant. These TCRs come from a boy under 10 years old with acute lymphoblastic leukemia, due to receive a stem cell transplant.

V and J are TRBV28 and TRBJ2-5; 7 positions match TRBD1. The CDR3 spans 14 residues. V gave up 4 bases and J gave up 5 bases; unmatched junction bases: 7. Germline CDR1 and CDR2: MDHEN and SYDVKM. The CDR3 region is CASSSYRGGETQYF. The CDR3 DNA sequence: TGTGCCAGCAGTTCCTACAGGGGTGGGGAGACCCAGTACTTC. Combining the CDR3 with reference TRBV28 and TRBJ2-5 gives the whole variable domain DVKVTQSSRYLVKRTGEKVFLECVQDMDHENMFWYRQDPGLGLRLIYFSYDVKMKEKGDIPEGYSVSREKKERFSLILESASTNQTSMYLCASSSYRGGETQYFGPGTRLLVL.

In its sample, this clonotype was seen many times. The gene calls are TRBV5-6 and TRBJ2-1; the D gene is possibly TRBD1 (5 bases). Germline assignment: CDR1 SGHDT and CDR2 YYEEEE. Deletions cut 4 bases from V and 5 bases from J, with 10 bases between. The CDR3 is made up of 13 amino acids. The CDR3 protein is CASSGATHNEQFF. The DNA for the CDR3 is TGTGCCAGCAGCGGGGCTACCCACAATGAGCAGTTCTTC.

The gene calls are TRBV27 and TRBJ2-1; maybe TRBD1 (5 bases). The germline gives CDR1 MNHEY, CDR2 SMNVEV (reference sequence). Trimming took off 8 bases at V and 0 bases at J, with 11 bases between the two ends. CDR3 length equals 14 residues. In DNA, the CDR3 is TGTGCCAGCGGGGCGAGTAGCTCCTACAATGAGCAGTTCTTC. It encodes CASGASSSYNEQFF.

This clonotype was detected a few times. The rearrangement links TRBV12-3 or TRBV12-4 to TRBJ1-2; a possible D gene is TRBD1 (5 bases). Trimming left V 5 bases short and J 14 bases short, with 18 bases between. This CDR3 is 12 amino acids long. CDR3: CASSARGRELTF. In nucleotides, the CDR3 is TGTGCCAGCAGTGCCCGCGGCAGGGAATTGACCTTC.

In nucleotides, the CDR3 is TGTGCCAGCAGCCAAGCGGCGAACCCCCGGCCCCGGGAAGCTTTCTTT. Encoded protein: CASSQAANPRPREAFF. The chain has TRBV3-1 and TRBJ1-1; D is ambiguous. V lost 1 base to trimming and J lost 8 bases, with 20 bases between them. CDR1 is LGHDT and CDR2 is YNNKEL in the germline V gene (reference sequence). The CDR3 covers 16 residues. The whole variable domain, remainder taken from reference TRBV3-1 and TRBJ1-1, is DTAVSQTPKYLVTQMGNDKSIKCEQNLGHDTMYWYKQDSKKFLKIMFSYNNKELIINETVPNRFSPKSPDKAHLNLHINSLELGDSAVYFCASSQAANPRPREAFFGQGTRLTVV.

This clonotype was detected only a few times. This chain links TRBV5-8 with TRBJ2-5; the D is unclear. Looked up from germline, CDR1 is SGHTS and CDR2 is YDEGEE. The V gene lost 0 bases and the J gene lost 2 bases, with 14 bases spanning the gap. This CDR3 is 16 amino acids long. In nucleotides, the CDR3 is TGTGCCAGCAGCTTGGCCGCGGCCCTTGGGCAAGAGACCCAGTACTTC. Residues: CASSLAAALGQETQYF.

This clonotype has a handful of counts. V gene TRBV6-5 combines with J gene TRBJ1-2; 12 bases are shared with TRBD1. V was pared by 6 bases and J by 8 bases, with 16 bases of the junction left unmatched. The CDR3 extends over 17 amino acids. The germline V gene encodes CDR1 MNHEY and CDR2 SVGAGI. The CDR3 here is CASSLYVPGQGARGYTF. CDR3 coding DNA: TGTGCCAGCAGCCTATATGTTCCGGGACAGGGGGCGAGGGGCTACACCTTC.

This clonotype was seen a handful of times. The V gene is TRBV28, the J gene TRBJ2-2, with TRBD2 matching over 11 bases. Germline V gene lookup returns CDR1 MDHEN and CDR2 SYDVKM. With 3 bases clipped from V and 4 bases from J, the junction kept 7 bases outside the gene matches. This CDR3 comprises 17 residues. The DNA of the CDR3 is TGTGCCAGCAGTTTTACTCTGACTAGCGGGGTCACCGGGGAGCTGTTTTTT. Translation gives CASSFTLTSGVTGELFF.

The V and J genes are TRBV2 and TRBJ1-2; the D gene is possibly TRBD1 (5 bases). Germline V gene lookup returns CDR1 SNHLY and CDR2 FYNNEI. CDR3 length: 16 residues. Trimming cost V 1 base and J 0 bases, with 12 bases left between them. CDR3 region: CASSEERGSPNYGYTF. CDR3 sequence (DNA): TGTGCCAGCAGTGAAGAACGGGGCAGTCCTAACTATGGCTACACCTTC.

The V and J genes are TRBV7-2 and TRBJ1-1; D is unresolved. Between the trimmed V and J ends, which lost 5 bases and 2 bases, there was a span of 15 bases. CDR1 SGHTA and CDR2 FQGNSA come from the germline V gene. This CDR3 has 15 residues. The CDR3 nucleotides are TGTGCCAGCAGCCCTCTTTTAGGAGGAAACACTGAAGCTTTCTTT. Translation: CASSPLLGGNTEAFF.

This chain joins TRBV30 and TRBJ2-3, with a weak D call TRBD2 (6 bases). V lost 0 bases, J lost 4 bases, and 17 bases lay in between. This CDR3 spans 16 amino acids. Germline values: CDR1 GTSNPN, CDR2 SVGIG (reference sequence). CDR3 residues: CAWSVRRVPGADTQYF. The CDR3 coding sequence is TGTGCCTGGAGTGTAAGGAGGGTCCCAGGCGCAGATACGCAGTATTTT.

This clonotype showed up just a few times. V gene TRBV7-9 combines with J gene TRBJ1-5; no firm D call. Trimming took off 1 base at V and 5 bases at J, with 3 bases between the two ends. Germline assignment: CDR1 SEHNR and CDR2 FQNEAQ (reference sequence). The CDR3 has 12 residues. Written as DNA, the CDR3 is TGTGCCAGCAGCTTAGAGGATCAGCCCCAGCATTTT. This sequence encodes CASSLEDQPQHF.

This clonotype was recorded a few times. This chain links TRBV7-2 with TRBJ1-4, with a tentative D call TRBD1 (6 bases). V shed 2 bases and J shed 2 bases, with 30 bases lying between them. Germline CDR1 reads SGHTA; CDR2 reads FQGNSA. CDR3 size: 22 residues. CDR3: CASSLQFDYRYQGHGTNEKLFF. DNA for the CDR3: TGTGCCAGCAGCTTACAGTTCGACTACAGATATCAGGGGCACGGGACTAATGAAAAACTGTTTTTT.

A remark on this clonotype: At one of its ends the junction is not consistent with the germline gene, which may arise from a read error. The chain carries TRBV5-6 and TRBJ2-7; 7 bases agree with TRBD2. CDR1 and CDR2 (germline): SGHDT, YYEEEE. This CDR3 contains 14 residues. The CDR3, as DNA: TGTGCCATCAGCCGGGGGGTATCTTTCTACGAGCAGTACTTC. Residues: CAISRGVSFYEQYF.

This clonotype came up a few times. This sequence joins TRBV5-1 and TRBJ2-7; the D gene could be TRBD1 or TRBD2 (5 bases each). The V end lost 1 base, the J end lost 0 bases, and 17 bases lay between the germline ends. The CDR3 extends over 17 amino acids. In germline, CDR1 is SGHRS, CDR2 YFSETQ. The CDR3 bases are TGCGCCAGCAGCTTGTTTACCGGGACGGAGAGCTCCTACGAGCAGTACTTC. This gives the protein CASSLFTGTESSYEQYF.

This clonotype came up many times. V gene TRBV12-3 or TRBV12-4 combines with J gene TRBJ1-5, with D perhaps TRBD1 (6 bases). V lost 5 bases and J 0 bases, leaving 11 bases between the germline ends. This CDR3 has 15 amino acids. The CDR3 here is CASSPGADSNQPQHF. The DNA for the CDR3 is TGTGCCAGCAGTCCGGGGGCCGATAGCAATCAGCCCCAGCATTTT.

This clonotype was observed a few times. This rearrangement joins TRBV6-1 to TRBJ1-5; no definite D call. Trimming stripped 8 bases from V and 0 bases from J, with 20 bases between. CDR1 and CDR2 from the germline V gene are MNHNS and SASEGT. The CDR3 covers 17 residues. In DNA form, the CDR3 reads TGTGCCAGCCGAAGTAGGTCAAACCGGGGTAGCAATCAGCCCCAGCATTTT. Translating it yields CASRSRSNRGSNQPQHF.

This clonotype is judged medium-sized. This rearrangement joins TRBV6-5 to TRBJ1-5; D gene uncertain. Between the trimmed V and J ends, which lost 6 bases and 9 bases, there was a span of 18 bases. Germline V lookup: CDR1 MNHEY, CDR2 SVGAGI. This CDR3 is 14 amino acids long. The CDR3 bases are TGTGCCAGCAGCTACGAAAGGGCCAGTGGGCCCCAGCATTTT. This gives the protein CASSYERASGPQHF.

This clonotype occurred many times. The chain has TRBV6-5 and TRBJ1-2; D not resolved. Trimming left V 9 bases short and J 2 bases short, with 13 bases between. The CDR3 extends over 13 amino acids. The germline V gene has CDR1 MNHEY and CDR2 SVGAGI. CDR3 protein: CASSEAGNYGYTF. CDR3 nucleotide sequence: TGTGCCAGTTCAGAGGCGGGGAACTATGGCTACACCTTC.

CDR3 bases: TGCGCCAGCAGCTTAGAGAACTCCCCCTCTACGGAGCAGTACTTC. Protein sequence: CASSLENSPSTEQYF. The gene calls are TRBV5-1 and TRBJ2-7; D gene uncertain. CDR1 is SGHRS, CDR2 YFSETQ, per germline. V lost 2 bases and J lost 7, with 19 bases in between. This CDR3 has 15 residues. Together with reference TRBV5-1 and TRBJ2-7, the CDR3 gives the full variable domain: KAGVTQTPRYLIKTRGQQVTLSCSPISGHRSVSWYQQTPGQGLQFLFEYFSETQRNKGNFPGRFSGRQFSNSRSEMNVSTLELGDSALYLCASSLENSPSTEQYFGPGTRLTVT.

This chain joins TRBV7-6 and TRBJ2-3, with unresolved D. This CDR3 spans 13 amino acids. CDR1 is SGHVS, CDR2 FNYEAQ, per germline. V was clipped by 1 base and J by 5 bases, with 7 bases between them. The CDR3 coding sequence is TGTGCCAGCAGCTTAGGGTACGGAGATACGCAGTATTTT. Translating it yields CASSLGYGDTQYF.

This clonotype was recorded many times. V and J are TRBV10-1 and TRBJ2-1; 8 nucleotides line up with TRBD2. Looked up from germline, CDR1 is WNHNN and CDR2 is SYGVQD (reference sequence). Trimming cost V 5 bases and J 7 bases; bases outside gene matches: 10. There are 15 residues in the CDR3. The DNA of the CDR3 is TGCGCCAGCAGTACAGCGGGAGCTGTGACGAATGAGCAGTTCTTC. It yields the protein CASSTAGAVTNEQFF.

In this sample, this clonotype turned up many times. This chain uses TRBV7-2 with TRBJ2-2; no reliable D call. V was pared by 2 bases and J by 4 bases, with 2 bases between. This CDR3 comprises 12 residues. Per germline, CDR1 SGHTA and CDR2 FQGNSA. Written as DNA, the CDR3 is TGTGCCAGCAGCTTAATCACCGGGGAGCTGTTTTTT. Translation gives CASSLITGELFF.